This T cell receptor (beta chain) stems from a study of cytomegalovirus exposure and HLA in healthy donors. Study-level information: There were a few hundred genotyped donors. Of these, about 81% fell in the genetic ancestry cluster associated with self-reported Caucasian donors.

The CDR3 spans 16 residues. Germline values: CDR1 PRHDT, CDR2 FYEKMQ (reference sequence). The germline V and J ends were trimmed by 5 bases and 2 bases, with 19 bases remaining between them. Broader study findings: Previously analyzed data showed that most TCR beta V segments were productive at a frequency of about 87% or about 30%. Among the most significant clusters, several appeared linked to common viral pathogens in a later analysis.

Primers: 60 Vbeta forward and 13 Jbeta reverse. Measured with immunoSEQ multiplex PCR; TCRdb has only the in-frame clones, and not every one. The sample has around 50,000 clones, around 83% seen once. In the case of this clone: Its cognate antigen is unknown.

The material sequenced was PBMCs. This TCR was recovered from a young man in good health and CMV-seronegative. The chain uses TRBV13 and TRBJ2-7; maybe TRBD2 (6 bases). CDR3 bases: TGTGCCAGCAGCGGAGGCGCGGGACTTAAAGCCTACGAGCAGTACTTC. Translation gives CASSGGAGLKAYEQYF.